The entry that follows covers one T cell receptor (beta chain) sequence. What it recognizes is unknown. These data belong to a study of cytomegalovirus exposure and HLA in healthy donors. Points from the study as a whole: Accurate HLA-A and HLA-B prediction from TCR beta sequences was reported for most subjects. One variant, a missense change in DCLRE1C, was linked in a later analysis to TCR beta V- and J-gene trimming. By a later analysis, the bulk of CMV-associated TCR beta chains appeared HLA-restricted.

There are 11 residues in the CDR3. CDR1 and CDR2 (germline): ENHRY, SYGVKD. Between the trimmed V and J ends, which lost 8 bases and 6 bases, there was a span of 7 bases. In the PCR, 60 Vbeta and 13 Jbeta primers were used. Only in-frame clones appear in the TCRdb table, and some are missing; sequencing was by immunoSEQ multiplex PCR. Of under 110,000 clones listed, 75% are singletons. This chain links TRBV10-3 with TRBJ2-2, with no clear D. Sequencing was done on a sample of PBMCs. The clonotype originates from a man aged 50-60 years in good health and CMV-seronegative. As DNA, the CDR3 is TGTGCCATCGCAGTTGCCGGGGAGCTGTTTTTT. Translating it yields CAIAVAGELFF.